The source of this T cell receptor (beta chain) is a study of Tregs in tolerant kidney transplant recipients. Sequencing was performed with immunoSEQ multiplex PCR; in TCRdb, only in-frame clones are kept and a portion is missing. The sample consists of approximately 75,000 clones, 91% of them appearing once. An overnight rest at 37°C with 200 IU/ml IL-2 preceded regulatory T cell sorting from thawed PBMCs. The starting material was Tregs from blood, obtained before the transplant. This TCR was recovered from a human donor who received a combined kidney and bone marrow transplant.

Here the CDR3 DNA reads TGTGCCAGCAATCCGGGACTAGCGCAAGAGACCCAGTACTTC. Protein: CASNPGLAQETQYF. The chain links TRBV5-8 to TRBJ2-5; TRBD2 aligns across 10 bases. The CDR3 loop spans 14 amino acids. V gave up 6 bases and J gave up 2 bases; unmatched junction bases: 4. Germline loops: CDR1 SGHTS, CDR2 YDEGEE.